These 2 T cell receptor beta chains were all obtained from the same sample, sequenced in a study of CD8+ T cells in alopecia areata. cDNA reverse transcribed from extracted RNA served as the sequencing template. The repertoire was sequenced with immunoSEQ multiplex PCR; TCRdb's copy has only in-frame clones and lacks some. The table lists fewer than 250,000 clones, around 66% of them singletons. Stated treatment: oral pan-JAK inhibitor, 5-10 mg twice daily. The material was CD4+ T cells sorted from blood, obtained at week 4, from a patient treated with tofacitinib. These TCRs come from a human donor with alopecia areata.

This rearrangement joins TRBV9 to TRBJ2-7; no clear D gene. CDR1 is SGDLS, CDR2 YYNGEE, per germline. The CDR3 is 10 amino acids. Trimming pared 10 bases from V and 2 bases from J, leaving 7 bases between. As DNA, the CDR3 is TGTGCCGGGATAACCTACGAGCAGTACTTC. The encoded protein is CAGITYEQYF. The complete variable domain, with remaining parts taken from reference TRBV9 and TRBJ2-7, reads DSGVTQTPKHLITATGQRVTLRCSPRSGDLSVYWYQQSLDQGLQFLIQYYNGEERAKGNILERFSAQQFPDLHSELNLSSLELGDSALYFCAGITYEQYFGPGTRLTVT.

The J gene is TRBJ2-4, the V gene TRBV4-2, with D maybe TRBD2 (6 bases). Germline V gives CDR1 LGHNA, CDR2 YNFKEQ. Trimming took off 0 bases at V and 0 bases at J, with 15 bases between the two ends. CDR3 length: 18 amino acids. CDR3 nucleotides: TGTGCCAGCAGCCAAGATCCCGGGACTTCCCTAGCCAAAAACATTCAGTACTTC. Amino acid sequence: CASSQDPGTSLAKNIQYF.